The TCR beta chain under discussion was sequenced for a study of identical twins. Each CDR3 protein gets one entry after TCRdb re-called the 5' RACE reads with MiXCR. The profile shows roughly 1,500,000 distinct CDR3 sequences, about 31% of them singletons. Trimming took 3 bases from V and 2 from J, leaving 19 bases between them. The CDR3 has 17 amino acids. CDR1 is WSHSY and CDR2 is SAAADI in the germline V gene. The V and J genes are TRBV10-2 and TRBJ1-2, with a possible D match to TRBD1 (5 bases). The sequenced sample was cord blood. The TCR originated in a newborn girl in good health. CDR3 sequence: CASSDQGRITGNYGYTF. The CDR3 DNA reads TGCGCCAGCAGTGATCAAGGCCGTATCACAGGAAACTATGGCTACACCTTC.